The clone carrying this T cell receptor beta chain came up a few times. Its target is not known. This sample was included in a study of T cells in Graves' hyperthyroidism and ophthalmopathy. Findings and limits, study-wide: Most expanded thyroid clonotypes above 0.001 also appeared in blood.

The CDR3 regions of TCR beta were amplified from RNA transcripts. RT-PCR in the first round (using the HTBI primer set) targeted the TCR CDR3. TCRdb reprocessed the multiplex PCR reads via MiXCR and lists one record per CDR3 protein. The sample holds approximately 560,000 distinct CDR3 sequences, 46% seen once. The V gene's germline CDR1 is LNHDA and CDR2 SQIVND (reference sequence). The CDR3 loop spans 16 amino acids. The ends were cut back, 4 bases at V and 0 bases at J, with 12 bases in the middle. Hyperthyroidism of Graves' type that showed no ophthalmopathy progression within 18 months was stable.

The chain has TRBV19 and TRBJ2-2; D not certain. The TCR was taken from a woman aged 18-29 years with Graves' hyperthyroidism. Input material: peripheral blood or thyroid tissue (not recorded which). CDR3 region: CASSTGPESNTGELFF. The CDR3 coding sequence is TGTGCCAGTAGTACCGGGCCCGAATCGAACACCGGGGAGCTGTTTTTT.